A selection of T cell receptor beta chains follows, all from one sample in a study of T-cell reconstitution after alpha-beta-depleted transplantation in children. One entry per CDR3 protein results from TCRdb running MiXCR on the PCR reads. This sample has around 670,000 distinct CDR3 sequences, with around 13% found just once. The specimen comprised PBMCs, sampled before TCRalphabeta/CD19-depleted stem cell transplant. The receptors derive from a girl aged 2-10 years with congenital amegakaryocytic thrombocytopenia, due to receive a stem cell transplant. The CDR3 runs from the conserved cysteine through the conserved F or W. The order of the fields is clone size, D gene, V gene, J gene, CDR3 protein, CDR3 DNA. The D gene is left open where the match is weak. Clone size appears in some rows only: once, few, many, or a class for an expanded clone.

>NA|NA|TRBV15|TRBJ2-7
CATSRDLYYEQDF
TGTGCCACCAGCAGAGACCTTTACTACGAGCAGGACTTC
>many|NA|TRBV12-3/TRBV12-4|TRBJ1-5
CASTEANQPQHF
TGTGCCAGCACTGAGGCCAATCAGCCCCAGCATTTT
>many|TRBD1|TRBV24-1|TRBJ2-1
CATSDTSRDRDGEQFF
TGTGCCACCAGTGACACGTCCCGGGACAGGGACGGTGAGCAGTTCTTC
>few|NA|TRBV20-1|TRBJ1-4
CSARDQAGSTGEKLFF
TGCAGTGCTAGAGATCAGGCGGGGTCCACAGGGGAAAAACTGTTTTTT
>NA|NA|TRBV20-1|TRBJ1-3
CSVYRLDSGNTIYF
TGCAGTGTCTACCGCCTCGACTCTGGAAACACCATATATTTT
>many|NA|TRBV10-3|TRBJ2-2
CAISALERSGELFF
TGTGCCATCAGTGCCCTCGAACGGTCCGGGGAGCTGTTTTTT
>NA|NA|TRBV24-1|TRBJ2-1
CATSGLANEQFF
TGTGCCACCAGTGGGCTAGCCAATGAGCAGTTCTTC
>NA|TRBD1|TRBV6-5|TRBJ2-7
CASSYSPTGDPYEQYF
TGTGCCAGCAGTTACTCTCCCACAGGGGACCCCTACGAGCAGTACTTC
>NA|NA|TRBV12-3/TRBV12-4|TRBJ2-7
CASKSGGSSYEQYF
TGTGCCAGCAAGAGTGGGGGTAGCTCCTACGAGCAGTACTTC
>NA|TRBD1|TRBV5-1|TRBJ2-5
CASSEGQGSGETQYF
TGCGCCAGCAGCGAGGGACAGGGTTCGGGGGAGACCCAGTACTTC